These 2 T cell receptor beta chains were all obtained from the same sample, sequenced in a study of control samples from healthy donors and cancer patients. Assay used: immunoSEQ multiplex PCR; TCRdb lists only in-frame clones, some missing. The sample carries about 140,000 clones, around 94% recorded once. Sequencing was performed on blood. Source of these receptors: a man in his forties in good health.

The chain combines TRBV5-6 with TRBJ2-5; the D gene is possibly TRBD1 (6 bases). V lost 4 bases and J lost 3, with 10 bases in between. CDR3 length equals 13 residues. The germline CDR1 and CDR2 sequences are SGHDT and YYEEEE. CDR3 loop: CASSAGTKETQYF. The CDR3 coding sequence is TGTGCCAGCAGCGCCGGGACAAAAGAGACCCAGTACTTC.

This clone was detected a few times. The chain employs TRBV5-8 and TRBJ2-1; D is unresolved. Germline CDR1 is SGHTS and CDR2 is YDEGEE. Trimming shortened V by 6 bases and J by 5 bases, and 15 bases separated the two germline ends. The CDR3 is 14 amino acids. The CDR3 is CASIDWAGHNEQFF. In nucleotides, the CDR3 is TGTGCCAGCATCGACTGGGCAGGTCACAATGAGCAGTTCTTC.